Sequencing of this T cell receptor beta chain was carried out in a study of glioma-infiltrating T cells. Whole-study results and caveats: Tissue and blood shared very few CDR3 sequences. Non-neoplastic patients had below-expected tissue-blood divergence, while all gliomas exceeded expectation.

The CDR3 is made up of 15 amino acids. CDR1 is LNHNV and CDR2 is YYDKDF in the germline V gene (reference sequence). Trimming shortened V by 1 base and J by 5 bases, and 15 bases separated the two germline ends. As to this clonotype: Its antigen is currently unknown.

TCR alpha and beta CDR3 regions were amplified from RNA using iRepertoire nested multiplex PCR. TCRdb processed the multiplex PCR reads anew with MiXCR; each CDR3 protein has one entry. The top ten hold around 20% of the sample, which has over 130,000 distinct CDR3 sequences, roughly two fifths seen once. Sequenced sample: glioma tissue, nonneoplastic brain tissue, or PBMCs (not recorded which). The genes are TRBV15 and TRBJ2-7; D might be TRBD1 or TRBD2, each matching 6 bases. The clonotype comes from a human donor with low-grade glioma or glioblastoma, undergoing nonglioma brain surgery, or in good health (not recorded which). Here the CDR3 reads CATSRVVEGGDEQYF. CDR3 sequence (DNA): TGTGCCACCAGCAGAGTAGTAGAGGGGGGCGACGAGCAGTACTTC.